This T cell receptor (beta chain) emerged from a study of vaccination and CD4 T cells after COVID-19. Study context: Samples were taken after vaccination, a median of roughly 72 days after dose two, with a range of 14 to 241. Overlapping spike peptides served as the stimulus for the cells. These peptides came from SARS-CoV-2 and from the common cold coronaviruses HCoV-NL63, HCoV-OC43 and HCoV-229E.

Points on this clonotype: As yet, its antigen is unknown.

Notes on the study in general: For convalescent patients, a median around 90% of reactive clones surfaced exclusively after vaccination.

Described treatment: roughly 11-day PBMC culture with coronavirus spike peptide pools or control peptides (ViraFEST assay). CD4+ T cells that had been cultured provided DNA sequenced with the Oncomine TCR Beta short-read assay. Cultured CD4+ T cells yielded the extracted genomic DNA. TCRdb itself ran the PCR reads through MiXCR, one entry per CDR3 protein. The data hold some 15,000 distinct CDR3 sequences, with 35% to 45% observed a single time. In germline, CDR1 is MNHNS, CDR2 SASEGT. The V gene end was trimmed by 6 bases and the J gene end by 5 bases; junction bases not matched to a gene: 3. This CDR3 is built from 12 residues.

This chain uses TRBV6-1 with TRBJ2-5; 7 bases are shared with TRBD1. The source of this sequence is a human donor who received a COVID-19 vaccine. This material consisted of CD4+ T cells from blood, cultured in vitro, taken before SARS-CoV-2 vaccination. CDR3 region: CASSLDRETQYF. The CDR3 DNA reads TGTGCCAGCAGCCTGGACAGGGAGACCCAGTACTTC.